One sample yielded the 11 T cell receptor beta chains listed below, sequenced in a study of T cell repertoires in cytomegalovirus infection. TCRdb reprocessed the reads via MiXCR and lists one record per CDR3 protein. This table holds fewer than 200,000 distinct CDR3 sequences, roughly an eighth found once. The sample consisted of PBMCs. The source of these receptors is a human donor in good health (CMV status not recorded). Some clones in this sample may be carry-over from other donors' samples.

The chain combines TRBV5-6 with TRBJ2-3; the match to TRBD2 covers 7 bases. The length of the CDR3 is 13 residues. Germline V gives CDR1 SGHDT, CDR2 YYEEEE. Trimming cost V 2 bases and J 4 bases; bases outside gene matches: 1. The CDR3 protein is CASSLSGADTQYF. Here the CDR3 DNA reads TGTGCCAGCAGCTTAAGCGGGGCAGATACGCAGTATTTT.

In its sample, this clonotype was seen many times. The rearrangement links TRBV12-3 or TRBV12-4 to TRBJ1-1, with D maybe TRBD1 (6 bases). V was shortened by 6 bases and J by 5 bases, with 13 bases between the two germline ends. This CDR3 has 13 amino acids. The CDR3 is CASSLKTGTEAFF. CDR3 coding DNA: TGTGCCAGCAGCCTAAAGACAGGAACTGAAGCTTTCTTT.

This clonotype was seen repeatedly, ten times or more. This sequence joins TRBV12-3 or TRBV12-4 and TRBJ2-5; TRBD2 is a possible D gene (6 bases). The germline V and J ends were trimmed by 7 bases and 1 base, with 16 bases remaining between them. The CDR3 extends over 15 amino acids. CDR3 amino acids: CASTPPLGGQETQYF. CDR3 nucleotide sequence: TGTGCCAGCACCCCCCCACTCGGGGGCCAAGAGACCCAGTACTTC.

This clonotype was counted at least ten times. The chain recombines TRBV7-9 with TRBJ1-1; D unclear. V was clipped by 5 bases and J by 7 bases, with 20 bases between them. The CDR3 sequence is 15 residues long. Germline CDR1 and CDR2: SEHNR and FQNEAQ (reference sequence). The CDR3 DNA reads as TGTGCCAGCAGCAAAACTAAAGAAGGAAAGGTTGAAGCTTTCTTT. As protein: CASSKTKEGKVEAFF.

This chain joins TRBV7-9 and TRBJ2-7, with 9 bases fitting TRBD1. The J segment lost 3 bases and the V segment lost 2 bases, leaving 8 bases of the junction unmatched. This CDR3 contains 16 residues. Germline CDR1 SEHNR, CDR2 FQNEAQ (reference sequence). CDR3 DNA: TGTGCCAGCAGCTTACCTTTACAGGGGGCAGGCTACGAGCAGTACTTC. Protein product: CASSLPLQGAGYEQYF.

In regard to this clonotype: This could be a read error, since a much larger clone is one nucleotide away. CDR3 region: CASSLTGLAYNEQLF. The CDR3, as DNA: TGTGCCAGCAGCTTAACCGGGTTGGCCTACAATGAGCAGTTGTTC. The chain joins TRBV7-3 to TRBJ2-1, with D hard to call. The length of the CDR3 is 15 residues. Germline values: CDR1 SGHTA, CDR2 FQGTGA.

This chain connects TRBV29-1 to TRBJ1-1, with D maybe TRBD1 (6 bases). Germline lookup yields CDR1 SQVTM and CDR2 ANQGSEA. The length of the CDR3 is 14 residues. Trimming shortened V by 7 bases and J by 4 bases, and 19 bases separated the two germline ends. The chain's CDR3 is CSGHRDTKVTEAFF. DNA of the CDR3: TGCAGCGGACACCGGGACACCAAAGTCACTGAAGCTTTCTTT.

In its sample, this clonotype was seen many times. The V and J genes are TRBV28 and TRBJ2-7; 7 bases fit TRBD2. The germline V gene encodes CDR1 MDHEN and CDR2 SYDVKM. CDR3 length: 12 residues. The V segment lost 9 bases and the J segment 3 bases; nucleotides outside the gene matches: 5. The CDR3 loop reads CASSGSLYEQYF. The DNA for the CDR3 is TGTGCCAGTAGCGGGTCCCTCTACGAGCAGTACTTC.

This clonotype came up many times. The chain recombines TRBV7-8 with TRBJ2-7; D may be TRBD1 (5 bases). Trimming cost V 2 bases and J 7 bases, with 6 bases left between them. The CDR3 is 11 residues long. Germline CDR1 and CDR2: SGHVS and FQNEAQ. CDR3 DNA: TGTGCCAGCAGCTTAAGGACAGAGCAGTACTTC. It specifies CASSLRTEQYF.

This clonotype was counted a few times. This chain joins TRBV11-2 and TRBJ2-1, with D perhaps being TRBD1 or TRBD2 (6 bases each). Germline V gives CDR1 SGHAT, CDR2 FQNNGV. V gave up 6 bases and J gave up 10 bases, with 13 bases separating them. The CDR3 loop spans 12 amino acids. CDR3 residues: CASREVGGEQFF. CDR3 nucleotides: TGTGCCAGCAGGGAGGTCGGGGGCGAGCAGTTCTTC.

The rearrangement joins TRBV20-1 to TRBJ2-7; D perhaps matches TRBD2 (6 bases). V shed 5 bases and J shed 3 bases, with 17 bases lying between them. The CDR3 covers 14 residues. Germline loops: CDR1 DFQATT, CDR2 SNEGSKA (reference sequence). CDR3 coding DNA: TGCAGTGCTCCTTCCGGAGGGAGATACTACGAGCAGTACTTC. Protein sequence: CSAPSGGRYYEQYF.